The subject of this entry is one T cell receptor beta chain. This sample is drawn from a study of blood T cell repertoires in COVID-19. Per the study methods: Reference gene primers were amplified, and this amplification served to estimate nucleated cell counts. Assay: immunoSEQ multiplex PCR; the TCRdb copy retains only in-frame clones and omits some. V and J calls and clone size come straight from that table; D and trimming were deduced from the DNA. Altogether some 520,000 clones are present, about 91% being singletons, with the ten largest covering roughly 0.92%. CDR3 size: 13 residues. The ends were cut back, 4 bases at V and 8 bases at J, with 12 bases in the middle. Germline loops: CDR1 MGHRA, CDR2 YSYEKL.

Sequences were obtained from peripheral blood. This chain connects TRBV4-1 to TRBJ2-1; maybe TRBD1 (5 bases). This TCR came from a man between 18 and 29 years old with COVID-19, enrolled during active disease. CDR3 nucleotides: TGCGCCAGCAGCCTCGGACATAGGGATGAGCAGTTCTTC. Protein sequence: CASSLGHRDEQFF.